What follows are 11 T cell receptor beta chains derived from one specimen sequenced in a study of T-cell reconstitution after alpha-beta-depleted transplantation in children. Unique molecular identifiers featured in how the TCRbeta library was prepared. MiXCR, applied by TCRdb to the PCR reads, yields one record per CDR3 protein. This table has hundreds of thousands of distinct CDR3 sequences, roughly 11% appearing once. Sequenced material: peripheral blood, taken 180 days after TCRalphabeta/CD19-depleted stem cell transplant. All receptors derive from a male patient between 2 and 15 years old who had a stem cell transplant for chronic granulomatous disease, so the T cells may come from the graft donor.

This clonotype was detected many times. This chain joins TRBV12-3 or TRBV12-4 and TRBJ2-5; no reliable D call. The V end was cut by 6 bases, the J end by 1 base, with 9 bases between. The CDR3 has 13 amino acids. DNA for the CDR3: TGTGCCAGCAGGCGCCGGGCCCAAGAGACCCAGTACTTC. As protein: CASRRRAQETQYF.

This clonotype was seen at least ten times. The chain links TRBV2 to TRBJ2-3; 8 bases are shared with TRBD2. This CDR3 is 15 amino acids long. Germline CDR1 and CDR2: SNHLY and FYNNEI. Germline trimming cut 8 bases from V and 1 base from J; bases unmatched to any gene: 8. CDR3 region: CASGATAGGTDTQYF. The DNA of the CDR3 is TGTGCCAGCGGTGCCACAGCGGGAGGCACAGATACGCAGTATTTT. Using reference TRBV2 and TRBJ2-3 for the parts outside the CDR3, the full variable domain is EPEVTQTPSHQVTQMGQEVILRCVPISNHLYFYWYRQILGQKVEFLVSFYNNEISEKSEIFDDQFSVERPDGSNFTLKIRSTKLEDSAMYFCASGATAGGTDTQYFGPGTRLTVL.

This clonotype was observed many times. The J gene is TRBJ2-1, the V gene TRBV20-1; 12 bases line up with TRBD2. This CDR3 is 15 amino acids long. V shed 6 bases, J shed 3 bases, and the junction held 6 bases outside the gene matches. Germline V CDR1 and CDR2: DFQATT, SNEGSKA (reference sequence). The CDR3 DNA is TGCAGTGCACGACTAGCGGGAGCAGGCTACAATGAGCAGTTCTTC. Translation gives CSARLAGAGYNEQFF.

At least ten counts were recorded for this clonotype. The chain recombines TRBV28 with TRBJ1-1; D possibly corresponds to TRBD1 (5 bases). The CDR3 length is 13 residues. The germline V and J ends were trimmed by 3 bases and 8 bases, with 13 bases remaining between them. Germline loops: CDR1 MDHEN, CDR2 SYDVKM. The chain's CDR3 is CASSFLVRGEAFF. In DNA form, the CDR3 reads TGTGCCAGCAGTTTTTTGGTCCGGGGGGAAGCTTTCTTT.

This clonotype was seen repeatedly, ten times or more. The chain uses TRBV18 and TRBJ2-3, with D hard to call. Germline CDR1 and CDR2: KGHSH and LQKENI. V lost 4 bases to trimming and J lost 4 bases, with 9 bases between them. The CDR3 contains 13 residues. Here the CDR3 reads CASSRGSPDTQYF. The CDR3 DNA reads TGTGCCAGCTCACGGGGTAGCCCAGATACGCAGTATTTT. Full variable domain (remainder filled in from reference TRBV18 and TRBJ2-3): NAGVMQNPRHLVRRRGQEARLRCSPMKGHSHVYWYRQLPEEGLKFMVYLQKENIIDESGMPKERFSAEFPKEGPSILRIQQVVRGDSAAYFCASSRGSPDTQYFGPGTRLTVL.

This clonotype was found once. The likely explanation is a read error, given a far larger clone one base away. The rearrangement links TRBV10-2 to TRBJ2-7, with D maybe TRBD1 (6 bases). The CDR3 has 12 residues. The V gene's germline CDR1 is WSHSY and CDR2 SAAADI. In nucleotides, the CDR3 is TGCGGCAGCAGCCTACAGGGCTACGAGCAGTACTTC. Translation gives CGSSLQGYEQYF.

This clonotype is a singleton in its sample. A much bigger clone sits one base away, suggesting this may be a read error. The chain recombines TRBV6-6 with TRBJ2-1; 8 bases map to TRBD1. This CDR3 is built from 12 residues. V was pared by 9 bases and J by 8 bases, with 6 bases of the junction left unmatched. Germline values: CDR1 MNHNY, CDR2 SVGAGI (reference sequence). The CDR3 sequence: CASRTGLHEQFF. The DNA of the CDR3 is TGTGCCAGTAGGACAGGGCTCCATGAGCAGTTCTTC.

Many counts were recorded for this clonotype. The chain combines TRBV7-2 with TRBJ2-3, with D uncertain. CDR1 and CDR2 from the germline V gene are SGHTA and FQGNSA. V was shortened by 0 bases and J by 2 bases, with 9 bases between the two germline ends. This CDR3 is 15 amino acids long. Written as DNA, the CDR3 is TGTGCCAGCAGCTTAGCGCCCGGGTACACAGATACGCAGTATTTT. It codes for CASSLAPGYTDTQYF.

This clonotype has more than one count but fewer than ten. The rearrangement links TRBV2 to TRBJ2-1; 16 nucleotides line up with TRBD2. The ends lost 6 bases at V and 8 bases at J; junction bases unmatched: 13. CDR3 length: 18 amino acids. Germline assignment: CDR1 SNHLY and CDR2 FYNNEI. DNA for the CDR3: TGTGCCAGCAGGAACCCCGGGACTAGCGGGAGGGCCAGCTATGAGCAGTTCTTC. It encodes CASRNPGTSGRASYEQFF.

This clonotype was seen a few times. The chain is built from TRBV12-3 or TRBV12-4 and TRBJ2-1, with no clear D. V was clipped by 6 bases and J by 10 bases, with 7 bases between them. The CDR3 length is 10 residues. The DNA for the CDR3 is TGTGCCAGCAGCAGCAGCGAGCAGTTCTTC. This gives the protein CASSSSEQFF.

At least ten counts were recorded for this clonotype. This chain uses TRBV20-1 with TRBJ1-6, with D possibly TRBD1 on 6 matching bases. Germline V CDR1 and CDR2: DFQATT, SNEGSKA (reference sequence). Trimming left V 4 bases short and J 7 bases short, with 17 bases between. The CDR3 is 15 residues long. The CDR3 here is CSATSGQSGNSPLHF. The CDR3 DNA is TGCAGTGCTACCTCCGGACAGTCCGGAAATTCACCCCTCCACTTT.